A single sample is the source of the 28 T cell receptor beta chains below, sequenced in a study of control samples from healthy donors and cancer patients. Sequenced by immunoSEQ multiplex PCR; TCRdb stores in-frame clones only, minus some. The data contain about 150,000 clones, 93% of them singletons. Sequencing used blood. These receptors were taken from a man younger than 35 in good health.

The CDR3 protein is CASSLAGPGEQYF. DNA for the CDR3: TGTGCCAGCAGCTTAGCAGGGCCCGGCGAGCAGTACTTC. The rearrangement links TRBV7-2 to TRBJ2-7, with D hard to call. The CDR3 has 13 residues. CDR1 is SGHTA and CDR2 is FQGNSA in the germline V gene. Trimming took off 0 bases at V and 6 bases at J, with 9 bases between the two ends.

The chain uses TRBV6-5 and TRBJ2-7, with TRBD1 matching 10 bases. The V gene end was trimmed by 10 bases and the J gene end by 5 bases; junction bases not matched to a gene: 11. There are 14 residues in the CDR3. The germline CDR1 and CDR2 sequences are MNHEY and SVGAGI. CDR3 in DNA: TGTGCCATCCGCTTCGGGACAGGGGCAAACGAGCAGTACTTC. It is translated as CAIRFGTGANEQYF.

CDR3 sequence: CASSQGGLGIRSGNTIYF. The CDR3 coding sequence is TGCGCCAGCAGCCAAGGTGGATTAGGGATCCGCTCTGGAAACACCATATATTTT. The genes are TRBV4-3 and TRBJ1-3; the D is unclear. Germline values: CDR1 LGHNA, CDR2 YSLEER. Trimming took 1 base from V and 0 from J, leaving 16 bases between them. CDR3 length: 18 amino acids.

The chain has TRBV23-1 and TRBJ2-4, with a possible D match to TRBD2 (6 bases). TRBV23-1 is an open reading frame, and its role is uncertain. Trimming shortened V by 3 bases and J by 8 bases, and 8 bases separated the two germline ends. This CDR3 contains 12 residues. This CDR3 reads CASSQEGDIQYF. CDR3 coding DNA: TGCGCCAGCAGTCAGGAGGGAGACATTCAGTACTTC.

The chain joins TRBV4-1 to TRBJ2-2; D gene unclear. Per germline, CDR1 MGHRA and CDR2 YSYEKL. The CDR3 has 14 residues. V lost 4 bases and J lost 4, with 10 bases in between. In DNA form, the CDR3 reads TGCGCCAGCAGCCGGTCGGAGAGCACCGGGGAGCTGTTTTTT. This encodes CASSRSESTGELFF.

About this clone: The missing conserved phenylalanine or tryptophan at the end of this CDR3 makes a read error likely. The DNA is omitted, as the CDR3 cannot be located on it reliably, and the CDR3 follows TCRdb's listing. The chain recombines TRBV6-5 with TRBJ1-2. The length of the CDR3 is 14 amino acids, counting both ends. CDR1 MNHEY and CDR2 SVGAGI come from the germline V gene. This chain's CDR3 is CASSTRGAISLPYY.

This chain connects TRBV7-9 to TRBJ2-1; 7 bases match TRBD1. Germline V gives CDR1 SEHNR, CDR2 FQNEAQ (reference sequence). V lost 4 bases and J lost 7; bases outside the gene matches: 19. This CDR3 is 18 amino acids long. CDR3: CASSSQKPTGTELNEQFF. The CDR3 region has the DNA TGTGCCAGCAGCTCACAGAAACCAACCGGGACAGAACTGAATGAGCAGTTCTTC.

For this clone: The identical CDR3 is also encoded by other nucleotide sequences in the sample. The chain uses TRBV10-3 and TRBJ2-2, with D possibly TRBD1 on 5 matching bases. V was shortened by 4 bases and J by 1 base, with 10 bases between the two germline ends. Germline CDR1 reads ENHRY; CDR2 reads SYGVKD. The CDR3 has 15 residues. The CDR3 nucleotides read TGTGCCATCAGTGGAAGGCAGGGGAACACCGGGGAGCTGTTTTTT. It translates to CAISGRQGNTGELFF.

The rearrangement joins TRBV5-1 to TRBJ2-1; tentatively, D is TRBD2 (8 bases). Germline assignment: CDR1 SGHRS and CDR2 YFSETQ. This CDR3 is 21 amino acids long. V was trimmed by 0 bases and J by 7 bases, leaving 32 bases between them. CDR3 nucleotides: TGCGCCAGCAGCTTGGAGAGGGGGCTCGGAGCTAGCGGGTTTCGTAGGAATGAGCAGTTCTTC. Protein: CASSLERGLGASGFRRNEQFF.

The J gene is TRBJ1-1, the V gene TRBV30; no clear D. This CDR3 is built from 12 residues. Germline loops: CDR1 GTSNPN, CDR2 SVGIG (reference sequence). V was trimmed by 4 bases and J by 7 bases, leaving 13 bases between them. The CDR3, as DNA: TGTGCCTGGATAGCCGGGAGGCATGAAGCTTTCTTT. It is translated as CAWIAGRHEAFF.

The chain joins TRBV6-5 to TRBJ2-7; D is ambiguous. The V end lost 4 bases, the J end lost 5 bases, and 6 bases lay between the germline ends. The length of the CDR3 is 11 residues. The germline V gene encodes CDR1 MNHEY and CDR2 SVGAGI. CDR3 amino acids: CASSLQHEQYF. Written as DNA, the CDR3 is TGTGCCAGCAGTTTGCAGCACGAGCAGTACTTC.

The J gene is TRBJ2-3, the V gene TRBV6-5; tentatively, D is TRBD1 (6 bases). Germline assignment: CDR1 MNHEY and CDR2 SVGAGI. Trimming removed 7 bases from V and 3 bases from J, with 11 bases in between. The CDR3 spans 13 residues. The CDR3, as DNA: TGTGCCAGCACCCAACAGGGTACAGATACGCAGTATTTT. Translated, it gives CASTQQGTDTQYF.

This rearrangement joins TRBV15 to TRBJ1-5, with D perhaps TRBD1 (5 bases). The germline V gene encodes CDR1 LNHNV and CDR2 YYDKDF (reference sequence). The CDR3 spans 14 residues. In nucleotides, the CDR3 is TGTGCGACAGCAGAGTACAGGCTGAATCAGCCCCAGCATTTT. It codes for CATAEYRLNQPQHF.

The CDR3 sequence is CASSESRKLPYNEQFF. DNA for the CDR3: TGCGCCAGCAGTGAGTCGAGGAAACTCCCTTACAATGAGCAGTTCTTC. This chain joins TRBV10-1 and TRBJ2-1; D ambiguous. CDR3 size: 16 residues. Between the trimmed V and J ends, which lost 0 bases and 4 bases, there was a span of 13 bases. Looked up from germline, CDR1 is WNHNN and CDR2 is SYGVQD (reference sequence).

The chain has TRBV7-6 and TRBJ2-2; 13 bases map to TRBD2. This CDR3 spans 17 amino acids. Germline V CDR1 and CDR2: SGHVS, FNYEAQ. V was clipped by 5 bases and J by 7 bases; unmatched bases: 10. The CDR3 here is CASSRGTSGERDGELFF. The CDR3 bases are TGTGCCAGCAGCCGCGGGACTAGCGGGGAACGAGACGGGGAGCTGTTTTTT.

The chain has TRBV11-2 and TRBJ2-1; D might be TRBD2 (7 bases). Trimming took 3 bases from V and 9 from J, leaving 24 bases between them. There are 17 residues in the CDR3. CDR1 SGHAT and CDR2 FQNNGV come from the germline V gene. The CDR3: CASSFSGGAKRNSEQFF. The DNA of the CDR3 is TGTGCCAGCAGCTTCTCTGGGGGGGCCAAACGTAACAGTGAGCAGTTCTTC.

The chain recombines TRBV5-6 with TRBJ1-2; unclear D gene. In germline, CDR1 is SGHDT, CDR2 YYEEEE. V was trimmed by 0 bases and J by 6 bases, leaving 12 bases between them. This CDR3 is built from 14 residues. Here the CDR3 reads CASSLASAVNGYTF. The CDR3, as DNA: TGTGCCAGCAGCTTGGCCTCGGCGGTAAATGGCTACACCTTC.

V usage is TRBV28 and J usage is TRBJ2-7, with TRBD1 matching over 9 bases. J gave up 3 bases and V 6 bases, and 18 bases lay outside the gene matches. CDR1 is MDHEN and CDR2 is SYDVKM in the germline V gene. The CDR3 sequence is 18 residues long. CDR3 region: CASRSGQGSGTFDYEQYF. DNA for the CDR3: TGTGCCAGCAGATCGGGACAGGGCAGTGGGACCTTTGACTACGAGCAGTACTTC.

V gene TRBV12-3 or TRBV12-4 combines with J gene TRBJ1-1; TRBD1 aligns across 9 bases. This CDR3 has 11 residues. The V segment lost 6 bases and the J segment 11 bases; nucleotides outside the gene matches: 4. The CDR3 loop is CASRGTGYAFF. Here the CDR3 DNA reads TGTGCCAGCAGAGGGACAGGGTATGCTTTCTTT.

V gene TRBV28 combines with J gene TRBJ1-2; D not resolved. This CDR3 spans 12 amino acids. CDR1 and CDR2 (germline): MDHEN, SYDVKM. Deletions cut 5 bases from V and 7 bases from J, with 11 bases between. This CDR3 is CASSPYLGGYTF. Written as DNA, the CDR3 is TGTGCCAGCAGTCCCTACTTGGGTGGCTACACCTTC.

This chain links TRBV7-2 with TRBJ2-3; 10 bases match TRBD1. J gave up 4 bases and V 4 bases, and 5 bases lay outside the gene matches. The germline gives CDR1 SGHTA, CDR2 FQGNSA. This CDR3 contains 15 residues. In nucleotides, the CDR3 is TGTGCCAGCAGCTCGGAAGGGACAGGGGCAGATACGCAGTATTTT. Translation: CASSSEGTGADTQYF.

V usage is TRBV5-6 and J usage is TRBJ1-3, with no clear D. CDR3 length equals 16 residues. Deletions cut 1 base from V and 5 bases from J, with 16 bases between. Per the germline V gene, CDR1 is SGHDT and CDR2 is YYEEEE. This CDR3 is CASSLSGWAYRNTIYF. CDR3 nucleotide sequence: TGTGCCAGCAGCTTGTCTGGATGGGCTTATAGAAACACCATATATTTT. Drawing the rest from reference TRBV5-6 and TRBJ1-3, the complete variable domain is DAGVTQSPTHLIKTRGQQVTLRCSPKSGHDTVSWYQQALGQGPQFIFQYYEEEERQRGNFPDRFSGHQFPNYSSELNVNALLLGDSALYLCASSLSGWAYRNTIYFGEGSWLTVV.

The gene calls are TRBV4-2 and TRBJ1-2; D possibly corresponds to TRBD1 (5 bases). CDR3 length equals 15 residues. Trimming removed 0 bases from V and 4 bases from J, with 12 bases in between. Germline CDR1 reads LGHNA; CDR2 reads YNFKEQ. The CDR3 DNA reads TGTGCCAGCAGCCAAGAGCGGGGGGTCGGCTATGGCTACACCTTC. This sequence encodes CASSQERGVGYGYTF.

The J gene is TRBJ1-3, the V gene TRBV6-5; no firm D call. Germline CDR1 and CDR2: MNHEY and SVGAGI. V lost 6 bases and J 0 bases, leaving 12 bases between the germline ends. The CDR3 spans 15 residues. CDR3 in DNA: TGTGCCAGCAGGTTGTTGGGCCCCTCTGGAAACACCATATATTTT. Protein product: CASRLLGPSGNTIYF.

The chain joins TRBV7-9 to TRBJ2-4; the D call may be TRBD1 or TRBD2 (5 bases each). V was trimmed by 0 bases and J by 0 bases, leaving 9 bases between them. Germline V CDR1 and CDR2: SEHNR, FQNEAQ (reference sequence). This CDR3 is 16 amino acids long. For the CDR3, the DNA is TGTGCCAGCAGCTTAGCGGTTGGGGGAGCCAAAAACATTCAGTACTTC. Amino acids: CASSLAVGGAKNIQYF.

The chain has TRBV30 and TRBJ1-2, with D unresolved. Germline V lookup: CDR1 GTSNPN, CDR2 SVGIG (reference sequence). The V and J ends lost 3 bases and 4 bases respectively, with 9 bases between them. CDR3 size: 12 residues. Here the CDR3 DNA reads TGTGCCTGGAGCCCACACAGCTATGGCTACACCTTC. Its protein is CAWSPHSYGYTF.

This clone has just one count. This chain joins TRBV7-2 and TRBJ2-7, with D unresolved. V lost 5 bases and J lost 6, with 11 bases in between. This CDR3 has 12 amino acids. Germline V gene lookup returns CDR1 SGHTA and CDR2 FQGNSA. The CDR3 DNA reads as TGTGCCAGCAGCCTACCAGTGGGCGAGCAGTACTTC. Its translation is CASSLPVGEQYF.

The V and J genes are TRBV18 and TRBJ2-3; D assignment may be TRBD1 or TRBD2 (5 bases each). Germline-derived CDR1 and CDR2 are KGHSH and LQKENI. The CDR3 covers 15 residues. V gave up 2 bases and J gave up 3 bases, with 12 bases separating them. CDR3 amino acids: CASSPGGEATDTQYF. The CDR3 DNA sequence: TGTGCCAGCTCACCAGGGGGTGAGGCTACAGATACGCAGTATTTT.